Sequencing of this T cell receptor (beta chain) was carried out in a study of T cells after yellow fever vaccination. General study results and limits: The appearance of a small share of clonotypes in both CD4 and CD8 compartments was observed.

From the 5' RACE reads, TCRdb called clonotypes with MiXCR, one entry per CDR3 protein. The profile shows about 370,000 distinct CDR3 sequences, roughly 10% of them singletons. This clonotype occurred a few times. Antigen: not known. V shed 3 bases and J 1 base; nucleotides not matched to a gene: 3. CDR3 size: 16 residues. Per the germline V gene, CDR1 is SGHNT and CDR2 is YYREEE (reference sequence). The sample was PBMCs, taken on the day of the first yellow fever vaccination. V and J are TRBV5-4 and TRBJ2-2; 10 nucleotides agree with TRBD1. The sequence came from a man aged 18 to 35 who received the YFV17D yellow fever vaccine. CDR3 residues: CASSSRTGGNTGELFF. Written as DNA, the CDR3 is TGTGCCAGCAGCTCCCGGACAGGGGGGAACACCGGGGAGCTGTTTTTT.